Here is one TCR beta chain with its context. Its antigen is currently unknown. J gave up 2 bases and V 5 bases, and 4 bases lay outside the gene matches. Germline CDR1 reads SGHRS; CDR2 reads YFSETQ. The CDR3 is 14 residues long. These data come from a study of PD-1 blockade in classical Hodgkin lymphoma. TCRdb keeps only in-frame clones here, not all; method: immunoSEQ multiplex PCR. The sample holds around 12,000 clones; approximately 87% are singletons and the top ten take more than 0.4%. Study observations and caveats: CD8+ TCR diversity did not rise significantly by C4D1, unlike CD4+.

Each patient's relapse followed autologous stem cell transplantation, and brentuximab vedotin exposure varied. Magnetic negative selection was used to purify CD4+ T cells from thawed PBMCs. This receptor was identified in a human donor with classical Hodgkin lymphoma. The chain is built from TRBV5-1 and TRBJ2-1; 7 bases are shared with TRBD1. The source material was CD4+ T cells from blood, sampled at baseline. CDR3 residues: CASRRQGAYNEQFF. The CDR3 nucleotides are TGCGCCAGCAGGCGACAGGGCGCCTACAATGAGCAGTTCTTC.